This paragraph covers one T cell receptor (beta chain) sequence. Its cognate antigen is unknown. Data came from immunoSEQ multiplex PCR; TCRdb stores just in-frame clones and leaves some out. The table records over 120,000 clones, roughly 88% of them present only once. Time point here: baseline pretreatment blood. Treatment specified: 15 Gy SBRT to primary tumor, nephrectomy 4 weeks later. This entry comes from a study of radiation and T cells in renal cell carcinoma. Looking at the study overall: Nephrectomy followed 15 Gy stereotactic body radiation by 4 weeks. Whole-study findings and limits: Baseline intratumoral clonotype presence is unknown without pretreatment biopsies. In blood, top tumor clones expanded by 2 weeks, shrinking by 4.

Per germline, CDR1 SGHTA and CDR2 FQGTGA. Trimming removed 2 bases from V and 9 bases from J, with 13 bases in between. This CDR3 spans 13 amino acids. This TCR derives from a woman aged 50 to 60 with renal cell carcinoma. The sample was blood, taken from a patient whose treatment included radiotherapy and nephrectomy. The chain couples TRBV7-3 to TRBJ1-1, with TRBD1 as a possible D gene (5 bases). CDR3 in amino acids: CASSLGSGTQAFF. CDR3 coding DNA: TGTGCCAGCAGCTTAGGGTCTGGGACCCAAGCTTTCTTT.